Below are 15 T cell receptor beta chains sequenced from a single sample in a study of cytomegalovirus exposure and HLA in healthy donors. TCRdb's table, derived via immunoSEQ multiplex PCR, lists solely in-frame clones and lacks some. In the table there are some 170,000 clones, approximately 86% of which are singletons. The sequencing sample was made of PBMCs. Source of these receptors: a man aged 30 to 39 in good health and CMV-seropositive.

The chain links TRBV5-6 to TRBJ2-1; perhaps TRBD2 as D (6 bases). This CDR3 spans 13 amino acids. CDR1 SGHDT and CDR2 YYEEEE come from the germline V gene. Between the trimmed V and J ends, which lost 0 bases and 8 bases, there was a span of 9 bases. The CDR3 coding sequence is TGTGCCAGCAGCTTGGCGGGGGTTGATGAGCAGTTCTTC. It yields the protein CASSLAGVDEQFF.

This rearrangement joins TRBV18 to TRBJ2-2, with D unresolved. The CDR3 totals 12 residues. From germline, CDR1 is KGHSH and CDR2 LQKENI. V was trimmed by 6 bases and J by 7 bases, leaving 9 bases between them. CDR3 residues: CASSLQLGELFF. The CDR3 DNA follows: TGTGCCAGCTCCCTCCAGCTCGGGGAGCTGTTTTTT.

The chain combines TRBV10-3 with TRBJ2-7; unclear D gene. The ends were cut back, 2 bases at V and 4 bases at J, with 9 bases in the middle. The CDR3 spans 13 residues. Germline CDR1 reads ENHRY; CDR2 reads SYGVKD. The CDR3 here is CAISEAEGYEQYF. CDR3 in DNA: TGTGCCATCAGTGAGGCTGAAGGTTACGAGCAGTACTTC.

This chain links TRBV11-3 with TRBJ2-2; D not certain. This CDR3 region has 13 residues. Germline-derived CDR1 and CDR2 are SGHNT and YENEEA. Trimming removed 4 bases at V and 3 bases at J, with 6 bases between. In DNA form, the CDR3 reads TGTGCCAGCAGCTCTTCCCACACCGGGGAGCTGTTTTTT. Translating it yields CASSSSHTGELFF. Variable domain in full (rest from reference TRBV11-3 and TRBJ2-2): EAGVVQSPRYKIIEKKQPVAFWCNPISGHNTLYWYLQNLGQGPELLIRYENEEAVDDSQLPKDRFSAERLKGVDSTLKIQPAELGDSAVYLCASSSSHTGELFFGEGSRLTVL.

This CDR3 reads CASSFITGGANYGYTF. CDR3 bases: TGTGCCAGCAGTTTTATAACGGGAGGGGCCAACTATGGCTACACCTTC. The chain combines TRBV27 with TRBJ1-2, with D tentatively TRBD1 (5 bases). The germline V and J ends were trimmed by 3 bases and 2 bases, with 16 bases remaining between them. This CDR3 spans 16 amino acids. Germline CDR1 and CDR2: MNHEY and SMNVEV (reference sequence).

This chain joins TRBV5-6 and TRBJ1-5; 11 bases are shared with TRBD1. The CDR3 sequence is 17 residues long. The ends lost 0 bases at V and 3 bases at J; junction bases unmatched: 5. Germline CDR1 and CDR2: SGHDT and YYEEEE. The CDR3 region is CASSLEGQGALNQPQHF. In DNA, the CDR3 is TGTGCCAGCAGCTTGGAAGGACAGGGGGCTCTCAATCAGCCCCAGCATTTT.

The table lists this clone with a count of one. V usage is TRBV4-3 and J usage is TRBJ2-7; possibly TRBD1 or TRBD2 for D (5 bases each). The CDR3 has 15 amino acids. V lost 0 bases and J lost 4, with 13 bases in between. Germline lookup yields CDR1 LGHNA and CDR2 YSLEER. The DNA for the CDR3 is TGCGCCAGCAGCCAAGATAGGCAGGGACGGTACGAGCAGTACTTC. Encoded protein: CASSQDRQGRYEQYF.

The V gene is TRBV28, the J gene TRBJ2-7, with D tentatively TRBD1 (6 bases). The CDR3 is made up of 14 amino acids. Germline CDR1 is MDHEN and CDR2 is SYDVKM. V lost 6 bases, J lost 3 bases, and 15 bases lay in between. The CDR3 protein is CASSRTDFIYEQYF. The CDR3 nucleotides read TGTGCCAGCAGCCGGACAGATTTTATCTACGAGCAGTACTTC.

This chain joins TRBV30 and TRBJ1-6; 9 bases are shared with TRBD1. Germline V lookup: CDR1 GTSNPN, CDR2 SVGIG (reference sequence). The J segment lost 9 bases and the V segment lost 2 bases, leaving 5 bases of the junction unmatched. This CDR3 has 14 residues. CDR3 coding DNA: TGTGCCTGGAGTTTGGACAGGGGTTTTTCACCCCTCCACTTT. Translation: CAWSLDRGFSPLHF. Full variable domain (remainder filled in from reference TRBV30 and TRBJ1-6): SQTIHQWPATLVQPVGSPLSLECTVEGTSNPNLYWYRQAAGRGLQLLFYSVGIGQISSEVPQNLSASRPQDRQFILSSKKLLLSDSGFYLCAWSLDRGFSPLHFGNGTRLTVT.

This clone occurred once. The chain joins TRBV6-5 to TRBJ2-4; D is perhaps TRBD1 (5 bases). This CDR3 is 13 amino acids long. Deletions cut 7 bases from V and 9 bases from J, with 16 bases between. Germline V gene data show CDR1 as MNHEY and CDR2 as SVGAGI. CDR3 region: CASTQGFDSIQYF. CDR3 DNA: TGTGCCAGCACCCAGGGCTTTGATAGCATTCAGTACTTC.

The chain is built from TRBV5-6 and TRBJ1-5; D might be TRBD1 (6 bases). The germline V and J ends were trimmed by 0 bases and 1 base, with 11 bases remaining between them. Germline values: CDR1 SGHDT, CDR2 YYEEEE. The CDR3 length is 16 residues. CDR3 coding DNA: TGTGCCAGCAGCTTGGTGGGTCAGGGGAGCAATCAGCCCCAGCATTTT. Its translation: CASSLVGQGSNQPQHF. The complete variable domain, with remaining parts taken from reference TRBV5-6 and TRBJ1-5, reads DAGVTQSPTHLIKTRGQQVTLRCSPKSGHDTVSWYQQALGQGPQFIFQYYEEEERQRGNFPDRFSGHQFPNYSSELNVNALLLGDSALYLCASSLVGQGSNQPQHFGDGTRLSIL.

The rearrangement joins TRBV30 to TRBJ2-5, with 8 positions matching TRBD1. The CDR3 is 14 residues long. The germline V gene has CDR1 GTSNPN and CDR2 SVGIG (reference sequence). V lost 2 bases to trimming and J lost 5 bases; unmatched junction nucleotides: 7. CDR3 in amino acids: CAWSRDRIWETQYF. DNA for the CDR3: TGTGCCTGGAGTCGGGACAGGATATGGGAGACCCAGTACTTC. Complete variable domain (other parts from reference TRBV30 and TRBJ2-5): SQTIHQWPATLVQPVGSPLSLECTVEGTSNPNLYWYRQAAGRGLQLLFYSVGIGQISSEVPQNLSASRPQDRQFILSSKKLLLSDSGFYLCAWSRDRIWETQYFGPGTRLLVL.

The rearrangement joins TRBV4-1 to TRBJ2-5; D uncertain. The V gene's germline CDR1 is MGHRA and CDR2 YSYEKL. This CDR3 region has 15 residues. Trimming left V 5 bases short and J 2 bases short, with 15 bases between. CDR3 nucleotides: TGCGCCAGCAGCGAGATAAGCGCGCAGCAAGAGACCCAGTACTTC. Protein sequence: CASSEISAQQETQYF.

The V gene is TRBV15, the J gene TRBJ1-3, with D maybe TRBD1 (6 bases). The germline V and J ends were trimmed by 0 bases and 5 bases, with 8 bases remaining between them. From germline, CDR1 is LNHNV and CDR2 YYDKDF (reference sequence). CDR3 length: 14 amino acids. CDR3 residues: CATSRDTGRNTIYF. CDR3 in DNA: TGTGCCACCAGCAGAGATACAGGGCGAAACACCATATATTTT.

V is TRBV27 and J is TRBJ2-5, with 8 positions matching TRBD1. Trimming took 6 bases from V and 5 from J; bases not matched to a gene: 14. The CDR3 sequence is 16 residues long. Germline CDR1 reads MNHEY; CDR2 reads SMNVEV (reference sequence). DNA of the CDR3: TGTGCCAGCAGCCGGGGGTACAGGACAGGGAGGGAGACCCAGTACTTC. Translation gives CASSRGYRTGRETQYF.